This paragraph covers one T cell receptor (beta chain) sequence. The antigen is not known. Profiling relied on immunoSEQ multiplex PCR, and the TCRdb table lists in-frame clones only, not all of them. The table has about 26,000 clones, around 83% seen once. This sample is part of a study of neoadjuvant nivolumab and ipilimumab in lung cancer. Study-wide results and caveats: Resected tumors had greater TCR richness and clonality than uninvolved lung. Blood richness before therapy tracked richness in tumors resected after neoadjuvant therapy. Only a small number of samples underwent TCR sequencing.

The CDR3 runs 13 residues. Germline V gene sequence: CDR1 GTSNPN, CDR2 SVGIG (reference sequence). Deletions cut 3 bases from V and 3 bases from J, with 11 bases between. This receptor was taken from an adult with non-small cell lung cancer. The chain has TRBV30 and TRBJ1-1; tentatively, D is TRBD1 (6 bases). The sample here was tumor tissue, taken after neoadjuvant nivolumab, alone or with ipilimumab, at or shortly before surgery. CDR3 in amino acids: CAWRHRADTEAFF. The CDR3 coding sequence is TGTGCCTGGAGGCACAGGGCGGACACTGAAGCTTTCTTT.